Below are 8 T cell receptor beta chains sequenced from a single sample in a study of Japanese encephalitis immunity and Zika vaccine responses. Using its own MiXCR run on the 5' RACE reads, TCRdb lists one record per CDR3 protein. The data hold around 150 distinct CDR3 sequences, with 3.5% observed a single time. Peptide pools at about 1 ug/mL each stimulated CFSE-labeled PBMCs over an approximately six-day culture. Specimen: antigen-activated CD8+ T cells from blood, cultured, collected during a Zika inactivated vaccine study. All receptors derive from an adult man who received an inactivated Zika virus vaccine.

This clonotype is large (0.1 to 1%) in the sample. The chain employs TRBV4-3 and TRBJ1-1; possibly TRBD1 for D (6 bases). Germline assignment: CDR1 LGHNA and CDR2 YSLEER. CDR3 length equals 11 residues. Between the trimmed V and J ends, which lost 7 bases and 8 bases, there was a span of 11 bases. DNA of the CDR3: TGCGCCAGCACCCTAGGGGGGGAAGCTTTCTTT. As protein: CASTLGGEAFF.

By sample share, this clonotype is medium-sized. The rearrangement links TRBV4-1 to TRBJ1-2; D is perhaps TRBD1 (5 bases). Trimming pared 3 bases from V and 4 bases from J, leaving 6 bases between. The CDR3 has 12 residues. The germline CDR1 and CDR2 sequences are MGHRA and YSYEKL. The CDR3 reads CASSHGGYGYTF. CDR3 in DNA: TGCGCCAGCAGCCATGGGGGCTATGGCTACACCTTC.

In its sample, this clonotype ranks as large. The chain links TRBV6-4 to TRBJ1-2; 8 bases are a match to TRBD1. V shed 0 bases, J shed 8 bases, and the junction held 2 bases outside the gene matches. In germline, CDR1 is MRHNA, CDR2 SNTAGT. This CDR3 comprises 13 residues. CDR3 DNA sequence: TGTGCCAGCAGTGACTCCGCAGGGGGCGGCTACACCTTC. It encodes CASSDSAGGGYTF.

Sample share makes this clonotype medium-sized. The chain has TRBV24-1 and TRBJ2-1; 10 bases agree with TRBD1. Germline loops: CDR1 KGHDR, CDR2 SFDVKD. The CDR3 extends over 16 amino acids. J was trimmed by 7 bases and V by 5 bases; bases with no gene match: 10. The DNA of the CDR3 is TGTGCCACCAGTGGACCGGGACAGGGGTTTAAAAATGAGCAGTTCTTC. Its protein is CATSGPGQGFKNEQFF.

In this sample, this clonotype turned up a few times. V usage is TRBV7-7 and J usage is TRBJ2-1; 7 bases match TRBD1. The CDR3 length is 13 residues. The J segment lost 4 bases and the V segment lost 5 bases, leaving 2 bases of the junction unmatched. Germline CDR1 SSHAT, CDR2 FNYEAQ (reference sequence). The CDR3 bases are TGTGCCAGCAGCCCGGGACAGTACAATGAGCAGTTCTTC. Translating gives CASSPGQYNEQFF.

The rearrangement joins TRBV4-3 to TRBJ1-1; TRBD1 matches 9 bases. This CDR3 has 15 residues. CDR1 and CDR2 (germline): LGHNA, YSLEER. Losses at the gene ends were 1 base for V and 6 bases for J; bases not matched to a gene: 6. CDR3 sequence reads: CASSQVGTGSAEAFF. CDR3 in DNA: TGCGCCAGCAGCCAAGTGGGGACAGGGAGCGCTGAAGCTTTCTTT.

This clonotype is judged large (0.1 to 1%). This chain uses TRBV9 with TRBJ2-5; 7 bases are shared with TRBD2. V lost 3 bases and J lost 5; bases outside the gene matches: 7. There are 14 residues in the CDR3. The germline gives CDR1 SGDLS, CDR2 YYNGEE. CDR3 loop: CASSAYLAAETQYF. CDR3 DNA: TGTGCCAGCAGCGCTTATCTAGCGGCGGAGACCCAGTACTTC.

Relative to its sample, this clonotype is large. V is TRBV4-3 and J is TRBJ2-7; D tentatively reads TRBD1 or TRBD2 (6 bases each). CDR3 length: 16 residues. The V gene lost 0 bases and the J gene lost 2 bases, with 14 bases spanning the gap. CDR1 is LGHNA, CDR2 YSLEER, per germline. The CDR3 DNA reads TGCGCCAGCAGCCAAGAGGGGGGCAGGGAAACCTACGAGCAGTACTTC. This encodes CASSQEGGRETYEQYF.